Shown below are 17 T cell receptor beta chains from a single sample sequenced in a study of cytotoxic CD8 clonotypes in ibrutinib-treated CLL. Clones were sequenced by immunoSEQ multiplex PCR, and TCRdb holds only the in-frame ones, with some missing. The data show over 200,000 clones, roughly three quarters seen once. This sample comprised PBMCs, obtained after 12 months of ibrutinib treatment. The source of these receptors is a human donor with chronic lymphocytic leukemia.

The CDR3 DNA reads TGTGCCAGCAGCTTAGCGCTCAGGGGGTTGGAGACTGAAGCTTTCTTT. Translation: CASSLALRGLETEAFF. The genes are TRBV7-8 and TRBJ1-1, with 7 bases aligning to TRBD1. The germline V gene encodes CDR1 SGHVS and CDR2 FQNEAQ. This CDR3 region has 16 residues. With 0 bases clipped from V and 5 bases from J, the junction kept 9 bases outside the gene matches.

This clone was detected only a few times. V usage is TRBV9 and J usage is TRBJ1-4, with 9 bases matching TRBD1. The ends lost 3 bases at V and 8 bases at J; junction bases unmatched: 5. This CDR3 region has 14 residues. CDR1 SGDLS and CDR2 YYNGEE come from the germline V gene. CDR3 bases: TGTGCCAGCAGCGCAAACAGGGGGCGGGAAAAACTGTTTTTT. This gives the protein CASSANRGREKLFF.

The chain carries TRBV4-2 and TRBJ2-4, with 7 bases that match TRBD2. CDR3 size: 16 residues. Germline V gene sequence: CDR1 LGHNA, CDR2 YNFKEQ. J lost 6 bases, V lost 0 bases, and 8 bases had no gene match. DNA for the CDR3: TGTGCCAGCAGCCAAGACGGTGCGGGAGTGTCAAACATTCAGTACTTC. This sequence encodes CASSQDGAGVSNIQYF.

CDR3 region: CASGAASGPYEQYF. CDR3 nucleotides: TGTGCCAGCGGGGCGGCTAGCGGGCCCTACGAGCAGTACTTC. The chain recombines TRBV9 with TRBJ2-7; TRBD2 matches at 8 bases. The J segment lost 2 bases and the V segment lost 7 bases, leaving 8 bases of the junction unmatched. CDR3 length: 14 amino acids. CDR1 and CDR2 (germline): SGDLS, YYNGEE.

At least ten counts were recorded for this clone. CDR3 coding DNA: TGCGCCAGCAGCTTTAGCCCCTCCGGGACAGTCTATGGCTACACCTTC. Translated, it gives CASSFSPSGTVYGYTF. The rearrangement links TRBV5-1 to TRBJ1-2; the match to TRBD1 covers 7 bases. CDR3 length equals 16 residues. The V segment lost 2 bases and the J segment 4 bases; nucleotides outside the gene matches: 11. Germline assignment: CDR1 SGHRS and CDR2 YFSETQ.

In its sample, this clone was seen a few times. The rearrangement uses TRBV7-9 and TRBJ1-1; D gene uncertain. V lost 3 bases, J lost 1 base, and 0 bases lay in between. The CDR3 runs to 11 residues. The germline V gene encodes CDR1 SEHNR and CDR2 FQNEAQ (reference sequence). The chain's CDR3 is CASSLNTEAFF. The DNA for the CDR3 is TGTGCCAGCAGCTTGAACACTGAAGCTTTCTTT.

For the CDR3, the DNA is TGTGCCAGCAGTTCGAACCGGATCCACGAGCAGTACTTC. Its translation is CASSSNRIHEQYF. The chain carries TRBV27 and TRBJ2-7; D is uncertain. Germline lookup yields CDR1 MNHEY and CDR2 SMNVEV (reference sequence). CDR3 size: 13 residues. V lost 4 bases and J 5 bases, leaving 12 bases between the germline ends.

This clone has only a few counts. This chain connects TRBV9 to TRBJ1-1; 7 bases match TRBD1. CDR3 length: 14 amino acids. The germline gives CDR1 SGDLS, CDR2 YYNGEE. With V trimmed by 1 base and J by 3 bases, 3 bases remained unmatched. The DNA for the CDR3 is TGTGCCAGCAGCGTAAGACAGGGAGACACTGAAGCTTTCTTT. It specifies CASSVRQGDTEAFF.

This chain joins TRBV7-2 and TRBJ1-6, with D perhaps TRBD1 (5 bases). The CDR3 contains 13 residues. With 2 bases removed from V and 11 bases from J, the gap between germline ends came to 10 bases. CDR1 and CDR2 from the germline V gene are SGHTA and FQGNSA. The CDR3 reads CASSLLEGTPLHF. DNA of the CDR3: TGTGCCAGCAGCTTATTGGAGGGGACACCCCTCCACTTT.

The chain links TRBV6-1 to TRBJ1-5; possibly TRBD1 for D (5 bases). The CDR3 runs to 15 residues. Germline CDR1 is MNHNS and CDR2 is SASEGT. The germline V and J ends were trimmed by 3 bases and 2 bases, with 11 bases remaining between them. The CDR3 protein is CASSEEGFGNQPQHF. For the CDR3, the DNA is TGTGCCAGCAGTGAGGAGGGGTTCGGCAATCAGCCCCAGCATTTT.

This sequence joins TRBV6-6 and TRBJ2-7; unclear D gene. CDR3 size: 12 residues. Germline lookup yields CDR1 MNHNY and CDR2 SVGAGI (reference sequence). V was clipped by 9 bases and J by 5 bases, with 14 bases between them. As DNA, the CDR3 is TGTGCCAGTAAGACCGGGCTAAACGAGCAGTACTTC. Its protein product is CASKTGLNEQYF.

The genes are TRBV29-1 and TRBJ2-5, with TRBD2 identical over 7 bases. Looked up from germline, CDR1 is SQVTM and CDR2 is ANQGSEA. This CDR3 contains 13 residues. V was clipped by 1 base and J by 1 base; unmatched bases: 0. The CDR3 DNA follows: TGCAGCGTTGAAGGGGGGGGCCAAGAGACCCAGTACTTC. This codes for CSVEGGGQETQYF.

The genes are TRBV18 and TRBJ1-1; 7 bases line up with TRBD1. J gave up 5 bases and V 3 bases, and 6 bases lay outside the gene matches. The CDR3 is 14 amino acids. Per the germline V gene, CDR1 is KGHSH and CDR2 is LQKENI. CDR3: CASSPATGRTEAFF. In DNA, the CDR3 is TGTGCCAGCTCACCGGCGACAGGGCGTACTGAAGCTTTCTTT.

The chain carries TRBV4-1 and TRBJ1-2; D gene unclear. V lost 0 bases and J lost 7, with 15 bases in between. The CDR3 runs 15 residues. Germline V gives CDR1 MGHRA, CDR2 YSYEKL. As DNA, the CDR3 is TGCGCCAGCAGCCAAGAGGGTCGGGCAGATTTTGGCTACACCTTC. Amino acids: CASSQEGRADFGYTF.

J is TRBJ2-7 and V is TRBV27, with D possibly TRBD1 on 5 matching bases. With 1 base removed from V and 3 bases from J, the gap between germline ends came to 16 bases. The CDR3 has 16 amino acids. Per germline, CDR1 MNHEY and CDR2 SMNVEV (reference sequence). The CDR3 DNA reads TGTGCCAGCAGTTTATTCCCTCAGGGAATGGGCTACGAGCAGTACTTC. Its translation is CASSLFPQGMGYEQYF.

V gene TRBV5-1 combines with J gene TRBJ2-1, with 7 positions matching TRBD1. Germline assignment: CDR1 SGHRS and CDR2 YFSETQ. CDR3 length: 15 residues. J lost 4 bases, V lost 4 bases, and 8 bases had no gene match. CDR3 sequence: CASSVDRSTYNEQFF. The CDR3 DNA follows: TGCGCCAGCAGCGTGGACAGGAGTACGTACAATGAGCAGTTCTTC.

The rearrangement links TRBV27 to TRBJ2-1, with TRBD2 identical over 8 bases. Germline CDR1 MNHEY, CDR2 SMNVEV (reference sequence). Germline trimming cut 8 bases from V and 9 bases from J; bases unmatched to any gene: 15. This CDR3 contains 15 residues. CDR3 sequence: CASSGTRLGRGEQFF. The CDR3 DNA is TGTGCCAGCTCCGGGACTAGATTGGGAAGGGGTGAGCAGTTCTTC.